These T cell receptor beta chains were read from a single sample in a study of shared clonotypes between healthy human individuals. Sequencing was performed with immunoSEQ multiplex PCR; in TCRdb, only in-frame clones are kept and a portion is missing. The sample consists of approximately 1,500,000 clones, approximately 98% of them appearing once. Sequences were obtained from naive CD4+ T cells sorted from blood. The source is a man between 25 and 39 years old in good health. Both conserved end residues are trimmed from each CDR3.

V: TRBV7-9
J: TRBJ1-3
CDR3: ASSFTQISGNTIY

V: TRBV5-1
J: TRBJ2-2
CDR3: ASSLSTDTGELF

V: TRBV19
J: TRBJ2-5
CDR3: ASSFGETQY

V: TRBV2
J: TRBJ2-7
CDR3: ASSVLTGGLGEQY

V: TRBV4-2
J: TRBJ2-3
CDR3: ASSRIKGETDTQY

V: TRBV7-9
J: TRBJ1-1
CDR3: ASSWGDLTPEAF

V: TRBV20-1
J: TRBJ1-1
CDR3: SARAGSEAF

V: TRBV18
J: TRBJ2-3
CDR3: ASSPVTGGMDTQY

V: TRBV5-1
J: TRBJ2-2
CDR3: ASSLVQGGTGELF

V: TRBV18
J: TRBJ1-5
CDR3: ASSSQGPLSNQPQH

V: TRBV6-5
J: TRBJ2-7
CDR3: ASSYSLQDYYEQY

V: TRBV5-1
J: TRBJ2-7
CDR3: ASSLGVAAEQY

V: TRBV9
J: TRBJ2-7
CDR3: ASSVVWEQY

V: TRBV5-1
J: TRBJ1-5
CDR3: ASSLAPDQPQH

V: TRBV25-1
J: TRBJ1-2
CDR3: ASSESLNYGYT

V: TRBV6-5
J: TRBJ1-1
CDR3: ASKRISTEAF

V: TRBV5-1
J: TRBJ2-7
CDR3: ASSLAGIYEQY

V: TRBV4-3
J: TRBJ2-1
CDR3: ASSLSMDRSYNEQF

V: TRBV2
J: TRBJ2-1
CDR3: ASSEGRSSYNEQF

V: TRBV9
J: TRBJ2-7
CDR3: ASSVVGDPYEQY

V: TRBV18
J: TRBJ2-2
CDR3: ASHDRPVSPENTGELF

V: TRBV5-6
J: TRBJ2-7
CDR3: ASSQAGQGTHEQY

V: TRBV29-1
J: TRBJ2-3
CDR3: SVVPNTDTQY

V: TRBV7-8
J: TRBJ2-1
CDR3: ASSFKGGRGGNEQF

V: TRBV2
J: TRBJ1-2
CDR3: ASSERGKEYGYT

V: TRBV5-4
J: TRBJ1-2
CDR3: ASSFPPNYGYT

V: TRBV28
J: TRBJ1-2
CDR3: ASRQMVSGGGYT

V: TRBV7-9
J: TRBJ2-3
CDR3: ASSLANEVTQY

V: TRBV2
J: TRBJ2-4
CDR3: ASGGGLSNVAKNIQY

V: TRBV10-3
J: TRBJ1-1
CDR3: AISGGEIARQGALENTEAF

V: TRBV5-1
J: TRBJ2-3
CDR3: ASSRNPTDTQY

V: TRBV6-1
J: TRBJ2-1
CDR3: ASSEIGRVEQF

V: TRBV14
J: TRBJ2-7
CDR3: ASSHGDSFPNEQY

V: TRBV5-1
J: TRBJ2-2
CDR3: ASSATGTGELF

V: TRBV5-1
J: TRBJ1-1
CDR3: ASSLLGGASNTEAF

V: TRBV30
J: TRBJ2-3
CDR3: AWVIAGITDTQY

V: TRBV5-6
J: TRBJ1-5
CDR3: ASSLLGGMGNQPQH

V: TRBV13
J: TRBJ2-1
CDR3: ASSLGTDNEQF

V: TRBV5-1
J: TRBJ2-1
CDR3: ASSWTAEREGNEQF

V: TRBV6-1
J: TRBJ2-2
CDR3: ASIKYTNTGELF

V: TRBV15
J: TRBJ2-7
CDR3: ATSRDRSYEQY

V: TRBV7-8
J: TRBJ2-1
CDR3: ASSSWTGGHYNEQF

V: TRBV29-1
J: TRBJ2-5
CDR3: SVVGGGPVYQETQY

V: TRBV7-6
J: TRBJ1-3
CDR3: ASSLLGTQFSGNTIY

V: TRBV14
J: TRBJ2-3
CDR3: ASSQDKPGLAQDTQY

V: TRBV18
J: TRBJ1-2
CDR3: ASSPADRGNYGYT

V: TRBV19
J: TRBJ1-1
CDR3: ASSKLGVETEAF

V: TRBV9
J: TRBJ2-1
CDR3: ASSVVSTGSTYNEQF

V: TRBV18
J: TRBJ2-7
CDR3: ASSPRVSSSYEQY

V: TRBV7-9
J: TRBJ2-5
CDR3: ASSSGPRQETQY

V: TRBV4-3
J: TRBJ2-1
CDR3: ASSQDGLGEQF